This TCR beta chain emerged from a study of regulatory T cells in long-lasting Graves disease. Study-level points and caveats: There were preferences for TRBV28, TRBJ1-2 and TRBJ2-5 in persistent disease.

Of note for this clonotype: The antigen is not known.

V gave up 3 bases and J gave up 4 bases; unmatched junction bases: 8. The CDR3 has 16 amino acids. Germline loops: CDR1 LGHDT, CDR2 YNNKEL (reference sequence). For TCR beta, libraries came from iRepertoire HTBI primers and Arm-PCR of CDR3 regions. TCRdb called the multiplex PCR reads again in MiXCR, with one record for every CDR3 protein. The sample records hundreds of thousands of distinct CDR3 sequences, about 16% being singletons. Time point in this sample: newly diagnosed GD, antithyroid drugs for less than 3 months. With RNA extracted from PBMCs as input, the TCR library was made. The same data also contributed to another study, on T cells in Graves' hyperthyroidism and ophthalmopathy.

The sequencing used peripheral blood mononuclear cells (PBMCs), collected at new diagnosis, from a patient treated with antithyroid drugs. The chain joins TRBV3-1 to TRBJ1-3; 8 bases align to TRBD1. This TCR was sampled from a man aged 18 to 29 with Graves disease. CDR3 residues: CASSHGLDRGGNTIYF. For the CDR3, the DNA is TGTGCCAGCAGCCACGGTCTCGACAGGGGAGGAAACACCATATATTTT.